The next 20 T cell receptor beta chains were all read from a single sample in a study of blood T cell repertoires in COVID-19. Using immunoSEQ multiplex PCR, the repertoire was profiled, and TCRdb retains in-frame clones only, with some absent. The table shows roughly 130,000 clones, with 80% occurring only once. Sequencing used peripheral blood. These receptors originate from a man between 65 and 85 years old with acute or convalescent COVID-19.

This clone occurred once. The V and J genes are TRBV9 and TRBJ1-6; unclear D gene. From germline, CDR1 is SGDLS and CDR2 YYNGEE. This CDR3 comprises 14 residues. The V gene lost 0 bases and the J gene lost 9 bases, with 10 bases spanning the gap. The CDR3 nucleotides read TGTGCCAGCAGCGTAGATTCTACTCGTTCACCCCTCCACTTT. Protein: CASSVDSTRSPLHF.

This clone was observed a few times. V and J are TRBV7-6 and TRBJ1-1, with TRBD1 matching over 8 bases. V gave up 5 bases and J gave up 4 bases; unmatched junction bases: 9. This CDR3 contains 15 residues. In germline, CDR1 is SGHVS, CDR2 FNYEAQ. CDR3 amino acids: CASSRGQGAVTEAFF. The CDR3 nucleotides are TGTGCCAGCAGCCGTGGGCAGGGGGCCGTCACTGAAGCTTTCTTT. The full variable domain, with the rest looked up from reference TRBV7-6 and TRBJ1-1, is GAGVSQSPRYKVTKRGQDVALRCDPISGHVSLYWYRQALGQGPEFLTYFNYEAQQDKSGLPNDRFSAERPEGSISTLTIQRTEQRDSAMYRCASSRGQGAVTEAFFGQGTRLTVV.

The rearrangement uses TRBV7-2 and TRBJ1-6, with 10 bases identical to TRBD1. Germline lookup yields CDR1 SGHTA and CDR2 FQGNSA. J lost 7 bases, V lost 3 bases, and 6 bases had no gene match. CDR3 length: 16 residues. CDR3 sequence reads: CASSFRTGGKNSPLHF. The DNA of the CDR3 is TGTGCCAGCAGCTTTCGGACAGGGGGGAAGAATTCACCCCTCCACTTT.

The chain combines TRBV4-1 with TRBJ2-3, with 10 nucleotides matching TRBD1. Germline V gene sequence: CDR1 MGHRA, CDR2 YSYEKL. The J segment lost 6 bases and the V segment lost 3 bases, leaving 6 bases of the junction unmatched. There are 15 residues in the CDR3. The CDR3 region has the DNA TGCGCCAGCAGCCATGCCGGGACAGGGGCGGATACGCAGTATTTT. Amino acid sequence: CASSHAGTGADTQYF.

This chain joins TRBV12-3 or TRBV12-4 and TRBJ2-1, with no clear D. V shed 5 bases and J shed 0 bases, with 5 bases lying between them. CDR3 length equals 13 residues. The CDR3 protein is CASSRSSYNEQFF. DNA for the CDR3: TGTGCCAGCAGTCGGAGCTCCTACAATGAGCAGTTCTTC.

The gene calls are TRBV6-5 and TRBJ2-3, with D possibly TRBD1 on 6 matching bases. Looked up from germline, CDR1 is MNHEY and CDR2 is SVGAGI. The CDR3 is 14 residues long. V lost 2 bases and J lost 0, with 6 bases in between. This CDR3 is CASSYTGSTDTQYF. Written as DNA, the CDR3 is TGTGCCAGCAGTTACACAGGGAGCACAGATACGCAGTATTTT.

This clone was observed a single time. The chain links TRBV7-2 to TRBJ1-5; D remains ambiguous. Trimming shortened V by 1 base and J by 6 bases, and 13 bases separated the two germline ends. CDR1 is SGHTA and CDR2 is FQGNSA in the germline V gene. This CDR3 comprises 15 residues. The CDR3, as DNA: TGTGCCAGCAGCTTAGGGGCAGGAGAGGGTCAGCCCCAGCATTTT. Translating gives CASSLGAGEGQPQHF.

This chain links TRBV2 with TRBJ1-1, with D unclear. V lost 0 bases, J lost 11 bases, and 7 bases lay in between. There are 11 residues in the CDR3. Germline CDR1 reads SNHLY; CDR2 reads FYNNEI. CDR3: CASSEAMEAFF. CDR3 nucleotide sequence: TGTGCCAGCAGTGAAGCGATGGAGGCTTTCTTT.

This clone was seen more than once but under ten times. V and J are TRBV6-1 and TRBJ1-6; D is possibly TRBD1 (5 bases). Germline V gives CDR1 MNHNS, CDR2 SASEGT. The germline V and J ends were trimmed by 0 bases and 8 bases, with 5 bases remaining between them. The CDR3 extends over 13 amino acids. The CDR3 DNA sequence: TGTGCCAGCAGTGAAGCAGGGGATTCACCCCTCCACTTT. This codes for CASSEAGDSPLHF.

The chain is built from TRBV5-4 and TRBJ2-5; 7 bases fit TRBD2. The V gene end was trimmed by 0 bases and the J gene end by 5 bases; junction bases not matched to a gene: 16. CDR1 is SGHNT, CDR2 YYREEE, per germline (reference sequence). CDR3 length: 18 residues. CDR3 in DNA: TGTGCCAGCAGCTTGGTCGGGGGGACTGGCCTAGGGCGGGAGACCCAGTACTTC. Protein sequence: CASSLVGGTGLGRETQYF.

This clone appeared a single time. The chain links TRBV5-6 to TRBJ1-2; D unresolved. The CDR3 extends over 15 amino acids. Germline V CDR1 and CDR2: SGHDT, YYEEEE. V gave up 4 bases and J gave up 0 bases, with 13 bases separating them. The CDR3 DNA follows: TGTGCCAGCAGCCACGATCCCGGGACTAACTATGGCTACACCTTC. This encodes CASSHDPGTNYGYTF.

The chain recombines TRBV3-1 (or the pseudogene TRBV3-2) with TRBJ2-1; 11 positions agree with TRBD2. The CDR3 length is 16 residues. The trim removed 2 bases at V and 7 bases at J, leaving 7 bases unmatched. Germline values: CDR1 LGHDT, CDR2 YNNKEL (reference sequence). The CDR3 nucleotides are TGTGCCAGCAGCCAATATAGCGGGGGGGTCCGTAATGAGCAGTTCTTC. This translates into CASSQYSGGVRNEQFF.

V is TRBV10-3 and J is TRBJ1-3; TRBD1 is a possible D gene (5 bases). The CDR3 loop spans 12 amino acids. Per the germline V gene, CDR1 is ENHRY and CDR2 is SYGVKD. V lost 6 bases and J lost 5, with 8 bases in between. The CDR3 spells CAIRQGRNTIYF. In DNA form, the CDR3 reads TGTGCCATCAGGCAGGGCAGAAACACCATATATTTT.

This sequence joins TRBV7-2 and TRBJ1-4, with D perhaps TRBD1 (5 bases). With 7 bases removed from V and 8 bases from J, the gap between germline ends came to 17 bases. The germline V gene encodes CDR1 SGHTA and CDR2 FQGNSA. The CDR3 contains 14 residues. CDR3 nucleotide sequence: TGTGCCAGCACCCGGTTCCGGGGGGACGAAAAACTGTTTTTT. Amino acids: CASTRFRGDEKLFF.

The chain couples TRBV25-1 to TRBJ1-1, with D tentatively TRBD1 (5 bases). Germline CDR1 reads MGHDK; CDR2 reads SYGVNS. The length of the CDR3 is 11 residues. V shed 10 bases and J shed 11 bases, with 17 bases lying between them. The CDR3 DNA follows: TGTGCCATCCTAACCCCCCGGGGGGCTTTCTTT. It is translated as CAILTPRGAFF. The whole variable domain, filled in from reference TRBV25-1 and TRBJ1-1, reads EADIYQTPRYLVIGTGKKITLECSQTMGHDKMYWYQQDPGMELHLIHYSYGVNSTEKGDLSSESTVSRIRTEHFPLTLESARPSHTSQYLCAILTPRGAFFGQGTRLTVV.

V and J are TRBV6-5 and TRBJ2-6; D possibly corresponds to TRBD1 (5 bases). CDR3 length: 14 residues. Looked up from germline, CDR1 is MNHEY and CDR2 is SVGAGI. The V gene lost 5 bases and the J gene lost 0 bases, with 5 bases spanning the gap. CDR3 residues: CASSTGSGANVLTF. As DNA, the CDR3 is TGTGCCAGCAGTACAGGCTCTGGGGCCAACGTCCTGACTTTC.

J is TRBJ2-3 and V is TRBV9; tentative D call: TRBD2 (6 bases). The CDR3 has 15 amino acids. The germline V gene has CDR1 SGDLS and CDR2 YYNGEE. The V gene lost 0 bases and the J gene lost 1 base, with 9 bases spanning the gap. CDR3 nucleotides: TGTGCCAGCAGCGTAGAGGGCGGGGGCACAGATACGCAGTATTTT. Translated, it gives CASSVEGGGTDTQYF.

Notes on this clone: The sample contains more than one DNA sequence encoding this CDR3. The chain couples TRBV9 to TRBJ2-3; 11 bases are shared with TRBD2. CDR1 and CDR2 from the germline V gene are SGDLS and YYNGEE. V lost 4 bases to trimming and J lost 0 bases; unmatched junction nucleotides: 4. The CDR3 length is 16 residues. CDR3 protein: CASSPLAGGSTDTQYF. The CDR3 region has the DNA TGTGCCAGCAGCCCCTTAGCGGGGGGGAGCACAGATACGCAGTATTTT.

In this sample, this clone turned up a few times. The chain is built from TRBV28 and TRBJ2-7, with 9 bases matching TRBD1. Trimming at V came to 7 bases and at J to 5 bases, leaving 15 bases not matched to a gene. CDR3 size: 16 residues. The germline CDR1 and CDR2 sequences are MDHEN and SYDVKM. CDR3 DNA: TGTGCCAGCACCCAAAGGGGTGGACAGGGGATCCACGAGCAGTACTTC. This encodes CASTQRGGQGIHEQYF.

The CDR3 reads CASSAGWPGGEKLFF. In nucleotides, the CDR3 is TGTGCCAGCAGCGCTGGGTGGCCGGGGGGTGAAAAACTGTTTTTT. The rearrangement links TRBV28 to TRBJ1-4; D is perhaps TRBD1 (5 bases). CDR1 and CDR2 from the germline V gene are MDHEN and SYDVKM. The CDR3 has 15 residues. Trimming removed 6 bases from V and 7 bases from J, with 18 bases in between. Full variable domain (missing parts from reference TRBV28 and TRBJ1-4): DVKVTQSSRYLVKRTGEKVFLECVQDMDHENMFWYRQDPGLGLRLIYFSYDVKMKEKGDIPEGYSVSREKKERFSLILESASTNQTSMYLCASSAGWPGGEKLFFGSGTQLSVL.